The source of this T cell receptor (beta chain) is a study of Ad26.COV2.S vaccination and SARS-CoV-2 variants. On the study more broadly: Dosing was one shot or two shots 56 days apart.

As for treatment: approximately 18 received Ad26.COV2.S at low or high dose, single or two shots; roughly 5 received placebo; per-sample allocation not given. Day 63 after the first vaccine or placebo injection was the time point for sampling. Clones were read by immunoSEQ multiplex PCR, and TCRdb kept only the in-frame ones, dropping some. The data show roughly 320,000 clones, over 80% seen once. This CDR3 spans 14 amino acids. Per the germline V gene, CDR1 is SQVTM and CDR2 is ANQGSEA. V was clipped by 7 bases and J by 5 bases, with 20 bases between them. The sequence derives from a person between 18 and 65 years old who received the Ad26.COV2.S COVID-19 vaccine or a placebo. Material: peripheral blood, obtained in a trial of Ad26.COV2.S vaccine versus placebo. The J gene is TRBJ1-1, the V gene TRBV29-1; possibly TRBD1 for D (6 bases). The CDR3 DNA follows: TGCAGCGCCCGGGTTACGGGGGCGGGAACTGAAGCTTTCTTT. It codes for CSARVTGAGTEAFF.